This T cell receptor beta chain was documented in a study of cytomegalovirus exposure and HLA in healthy donors. Study-wide results and caveats: Analysis was performed later, and it showed HLA-associated TCR beta chains to be more clonally expanded than equally common others. The study found most TCR sequences rare, yet found some public TCRs in many donors.

Amplification used 60 Vbeta primers and 13 Jbeta primers. The assay was immunoSEQ multiplex PCR, and TCRdb's table has in-frame clones only and misses some. Counted here are roughly 190,000 clones, roughly 79% occurring once; the ten biggest clones make up approximately 2.1%. A remark on this clone: Antigen: not known.

Looked up from germline, CDR1 is MNHEY and CDR2 is SMNVEV (reference sequence). Trimming removed 3 bases from V and 0 bases from J, with 12 bases in between. CDR3 length equals 16 residues. This sequence joins TRBV27 and TRBJ2-4; D is uncertain. The receptor comes from a woman in her twenties or thirties in good health and CMV-seropositive. The sample was PBMCs. The CDR3 DNA reads as TGTGCCAGCAGTTTGACATCCCTGCTAGCCAAAAACATTCAGTACTTC. Its translation: CASSLTSLLAKNIQYF.